This T cell receptor (beta chain) was identified during a study of cytomegalovirus exposure and HLA in healthy donors. With 60 Vbeta and 13 Jbeta primers, the PCR was carried out. Generated by immunoSEQ multiplex PCR, the TCRdb table keeps only in-frame clones and is missing some. Of around 55,000 clones listed, about four fifths are singletons. Study observations and caveats: The listing of 150 or so TCR beta chains classed them as cytomegalovirus-associated. Across donors, most TCRs were seen rarely, yet some public ones were widespread. High sensitivity and specificity were reportedly achieved when the classifier diagnosed cytomegalovirus status.

V was pared by 5 bases and J by 4 bases, with 4 bases of the junction left unmatched. The germline V gene has CDR1 MNHNY and CDR2 SVGAGI (reference sequence). This CDR3 has 15 residues. Comments on this clone: The antigen remains undetermined.

This chain joins TRBV6-6 and TRBJ2-5, with 13 bases identical to TRBD2. The specimen sequenced was PBMCs. The TCR comes from a female donor in good health and CMV-seronegative. The CDR3: CASSRLAGGPETQYF. CDR3 sequence (DNA): TGTGCCAGCAGTCGACTAGCGGGGGGCCCAGAGACCCAGTACTTC.